Listed below are T cell receptor beta chains from one sample, sequenced in a study of blood T cell repertoires in COVID-19. This table comes from immunoSEQ multiplex PCR, and its TCRdb copy is limited to in-frame clones, with some not included. Of approximately 110,000 clones in the sample, 80% to 85% were seen once. The sample taken for sequencing was peripheral blood. The receptors were gathered from a woman aged 80 or older with acute or convalescent COVID-19. Both conserved end residues are part of each CDR3. D genes are given only for firm matches.

d_call	j_call	v_call	cdr3_nt	cdr3_aa
TRBD2	TRBJ2-1	TRBV10-1	TGCGCCAGCTCCAGCGGGAGCTACCACAATGAGCAGTTCTTC	CASSSGSYHNEQFF
NA	TRBJ2-1	TRBV20-1	TGCAGTGCTAGTGGCGGTGGTATTCGTCTGACTGGCGAGTTCTTC	CSASGGGIRLTGEFF
NA	TRBJ1-1	TRBV6-1	TGTGCCAGCAGTGAAGTAGGACATGCTGAAGCTTTCTTT	CASSEVGHAEAFF
NA	TRBJ2-5	TRBV9	TGTGCCAGCAGCGTGCGACAGGACCAAGAGACCCAGTACTTC	CASSVRQDQETQYF
TRBD1	TRBJ2-1	TRBV2	TGTGCCAGCAGTGGACAGGGGTGGGAGAATGAGCAGTTCTTC	CASSGQGWENEQFF
TRBD1	TRBJ1-5	TRBV19	TGTGCCAGTAGTATGTTGACAGGGGGGAATCAGCCCCAGCATTTT	CASSMLTGGNQPQHF
NA	TRBJ2-4	TRBV6-5	TGTGCCAGCAGTTCTGGTAATAGAAACATTCAGTACTTC	CASSSGNRNIQYF
TRBD2	TRBJ2-3	TRBV3-1/TRBV3-2	TGTGCCAGCAGCCTAATAGCGGGAATGGATACGCAGTATTTT	CASSLIAGMDTQYF
TRBD1	TRBJ1-2	TRBV27	TGTGCCAGCAGTAAGATTCTTGCCAACAGGGGGAATTACAGCTATGGCTACACCTTC	CASSKILANRGNYSYGYTF
NA	TRBJ2-1	TRBV6-2/TRBV6-3	TGTGCCAGCAGTTACGGTACCTCTGGGGGCTTTGAGCAGTTCTTC	CASSYGTSGGFEQFF
NA	TRBJ2-3	TRBV27	TGTGCCAGCAGATCCCCGGGAACCACAGATACGCAGTATTTT	CASRSPGTTDTQYF
TRBD2	TRBJ2-5	TRBV6-5	TGTGCCAGCAGGGCTGCGGGGGGGACAGAGACCCAGTACTTC	CASRAAGGTETQYF
NA	TRBJ1-1	TRBV2	TGTGCCAGCTCTAGCGGGAGTGATTTTACCAACACTGAAGCTTTCTTT	CASSSGSDFTNTEAFF
NA	TRBJ2-2	TRBV4-1	TGCGCCAGCAGCCAAGATGCCCTACCAGGGCCCGGGGAGCTGTTTTTT	CASSQDALPGPGELFF
NA	TRBJ2-5	TRBV29-1	TGCAGCGTTGTCCCCGGGTCGGGTGAGGAGACCCAGTACTTC	CSVVPGSGEETQYF